The clone carrying this T cell receptor beta chain appeared many times. Its antigen remains unknown. This entry comes from a study of T-cell reconstitution after alpha-beta-depleted transplantation in children. CDR3 length: 14 amino acids. The V and J ends lost 1 base and 1 base respectively, with 7 bases between them. Germline CDR1 SSHAT, CDR2 FNYEAQ (reference sequence). Study results and caveats: When one year had passed after transplant, most T-cell counts and diversity came from newly produced T cells. Surviving recipient T cells and thymic progenitors produced the high day-60 TCRbeta diversity seen in some patients. After transplant, at about two months, alpha-beta T cells were reportedly derived from several hundred expanded graft clones.

The TCRbeta library incorporated unique molecular identifiers. One entry per CDR3 protein results from TCRdb running MiXCR on the PCR reads. The table has hundreds of thousands of distinct CDR3 sequences, roughly 23% seen once. The chain couples TRBV7-7 to TRBJ2-5; D might be TRBD1 or TRBD2, each matching 5 bases. The TCR was taken from a boy in the first two years of life who had a stem cell transplant for acute myeloid leukemia, so the T cells may come from the graft donor. Material: PBMCs, mostly from graft donor cells, obtained 360 days after TCRalphabeta/CD19-depleted stem cell transplant. The CDR3 nucleotides read TGTGCCAGCAGCTTAGATGGGGGCCAAGAGACCCAGTACTTC. This sequence encodes CASSLDGGQETQYF.